The 10 T cell receptor beta chains given below trace back to one sample, sequenced in a study of blood T cell repertoires in COVID-19. Clones were read by immunoSEQ multiplex PCR, and TCRdb kept only the in-frame ones, dropping some. The profile covers roughly 300,000 clones, with 80% to 95% appearing a single time and 1% to 1.3% taken by the ten largest. Material: PBMCs or T cells enriched from blood (not recorded which). These receptors all stem from a woman between 25 and 40 years old who had recovered from COVID-19.

The J gene is TRBJ1-2, the V gene TRBV7-9; D may be TRBD1 (6 bases). From germline, CDR1 is SEHNR and CDR2 FQNEAQ (reference sequence). CDR3 length: 14 residues. Trimming cost V 7 bases and J 3 bases, with 15 bases left between them. The CDR3 sequence is CASTPSQGDYGYTF. DNA for the CDR3: TGTGCCAGCACTCCCTCACAGGGTGACTATGGCTACACCTTC.

The rearrangement links TRBV5-4 to TRBJ2-4; 8 bases map to TRBD2. This CDR3 has 13 residues. With 4 bases clipped from V and 11 bases from J, the junction kept 8 bases outside the gene matches. Germline V lookup: CDR1 SGHNT, CDR2 YYREEE (reference sequence). Here the CDR3 DNA reads TGTGCCAGCAGCCAAGAGAGCGGGAGTGTTCAGTACTTC. Amino acids: CASSQESGSVQYF.

V gene TRBV24-1 combines with J gene TRBJ1-1; no firm D call. CDR3 size: 11 residues. Trimming left V 9 bases short and J 0 bases short, with 4 bases between. The germline CDR1 and CDR2 sequences are KGHDR and SFDVKD. CDR3 coding DNA: TGTGCCACCTCGTTGAACACTGAAGCTTTCTTT. Its translation: CATSLNTEAFF.

The rearrangement links TRBV19 to TRBJ2-4; 7 bases fit TRBD1. This CDR3 region has 16 residues. V trimming: 5 bases; J trimming: 0 bases; junction bases outside the gene matches: 7. The germline V gene encodes CDR1 LNHDA and CDR2 SQIVND (reference sequence). CDR3 bases: TGTGCCAGTAGTGCGACAGGGAGTCTAGCCAAAAACATTCAGTACTTC. Translation: CASSATGSLAKNIQYF.

The chain combines TRBV30 with TRBJ1-1; possible D gene TRBD1, 5 bases. CDR1 is GTSNPN, CDR2 SVGIG, per germline (reference sequence). V dropped 0 bases and J dropped 4 bases, with 21 bases sitting between them. This CDR3 comprises 17 residues. In DNA form, the CDR3 reads TGTGCCTGGAGTGTACGGTTGAGGATGTCCCAGGGCACTGAAGCTTTCTTT. Its protein product is CAWSVRLRMSQGTEAFF.

The rearrangement uses TRBV6-7 and TRBJ2-7; 10 bases fit TRBD2. TRBV6-7 is flagged as an ORF with uncertain function. There are 16 residues in the CDR3. V was pared by 6 bases and J by 2 bases, with 10 bases of the junction left unmatched. The CDR3 nucleotides read TGTGCCAGCAGCTCAGGGCGGACTAGCGGCCCCTACGAGCAGTACTTC. It is translated as CASSSGRTSGPYEQYF.

V and J are TRBV7-9 and TRBJ1-5; D gene ambiguous. The CDR3 runs to 13 residues. The germline CDR1 and CDR2 sequences are SEHNR and FQNEAQ (reference sequence). V was cut by 1 base and J by 5 bases, with 6 bases left in between. CDR3 protein: CASSLGVYQPQHF. CDR3 sequence (DNA): TGTGCCAGCAGCTTAGGAGTCTATCAGCCCCAGCATTTT.

In its sample, this clone was seen once. The rearrangement links TRBV30 to TRBJ1-3; a possible D gene is TRBD1 (5 bases). Germline CDR1 GTSNPN, CDR2 SVGIG (reference sequence). V lost 4 bases, J lost 3 bases, and 10 bases lay in between. The CDR3 runs to 13 residues. The CDR3 region has the DNA TGTGCCTGGACAGGGCCCTTTGGAAACACCATATATTTT. This translates into CAWTGPFGNTIYF.

This chain connects TRBV19 to TRBJ2-1; 11 bases agree with TRBD2. This CDR3 is 15 amino acids long. CDR1 is LNHDA and CDR2 is SQIVND in the germline V gene (reference sequence). Trimming took 4 bases from V and 7 from J; bases not matched to a gene: 6. The CDR3: CASSSETSGKNEQFF. The CDR3 nucleotides read TGTGCCAGTAGTAGTGAGACTAGCGGGAAGAATGAGCAGTTCTTC.

This chain joins TRBV14 and TRBJ2-7, with 8 bases fitting TRBD1. Germline assignment: CDR1 SGHDN and CDR2 FVKESK. Trimming removed 2 bases from V and 3 bases from J; junction bases left unmatched: 6. CDR3 length equals 15 residues. CDR3 in amino acids: CASSQFFGTGYEQYF. The CDR3 DNA is TGTGCCAGCAGCCAATTTTTCGGGACAGGCTACGAGCAGTACTTC.